The clone carrying this T cell receptor (beta chain) appeared once. Antigen unknown. TCRdb's copy holds only in-frame clones and misses some; the assay was immunoSEQ multiplex PCR. The data contain tens of thousands of clones, 65% to 80% of them singletons. The sample originates from a study of radiotherapy plus CTLA-4 blockade in lung cancer. General observations from the study: TCR clones originating in tumors grew in number in blood after radiotherapy plus ipilimumab.

Losses at the gene ends were 5 bases for V and 11 bases for J; bases not matched to a gene: 14. In germline, CDR1 is MDHEN, CDR2 SYDVKM. This CDR3 is built from 15 residues. The sample in question was peripheral blood, obtained from a patient treated with radiotherapy plus ipilimumab. The V gene is TRBV28, the J gene TRBJ1-5, with TRBD1 matching over 8 bases. The sequence came from a human donor with non-small cell lung cancer who had stable disease on radiotherapy plus ipilimumab. In nucleotides, the CDR3 is TGTGCCAGCAGTGCCGCGACAGGGGCCGAATCAGCCCAGCATTTT. This sequence encodes CASSAATGAESAQHF.